This TCR beta chain was sequenced during a study of PD-1 blockade in classical Hodgkin lymphoma. Between the trimmed V and J ends, which lost 6 bases and 13 bases, there was a span of 18 bases. CDR3 length: 12 residues. Germline CDR1 SQVTM, CDR2 ANQGSEA. Study observations and caveats: Reported baseline diversity: healthy donors highest, relapsed/refractory patients lowest.

Concerning this clone itself: What it recognizes is unknown.

As for time point: newly diagnosed, previously untreated cHL patient sample. Clones were read by immunoSEQ multiplex PCR, and TCRdb kept only the in-frame ones, dropping some. The sample contains around 30,000 clones, roughly 90% of which appear only once. This chain connects TRBV29-1 to TRBJ1-4, with a tentative D call TRBD1 (5 bases). The source of this sequence is a human donor with classical Hodgkin lymphoma. Sequencing input: peripheral blood mononuclear cells (PBMCs). The CDR3 is CSVADGAGILFF. The CDR3 region has the DNA TGCAGCGTAGCGGATGGGGCCGGGATACTGTTTTTT.